Sequencing of this T cell receptor beta chain was carried out in a study of cytomegalovirus exposure and HLA in healthy donors. Study results and caveats: Productive status was seen about 87% or about 30% of the time for most TCR beta V segments in an earlier analysis. Common viral pathogens seemed to be connected with several of the most significant clusters, according to a later analysis. Among donors in an Asian-associated ancestry cluster, a later analysis reportedly found fewer N-insertions than the roughly 700-donor mean. Later work found that TCR association rates differed between HLA loci; DRB1 had the most and HLA-C the fewest.

V dropped 6 bases and J dropped 3 bases, with 12 bases sitting between them. Germline assignment: CDR1 SGHRS and CDR2 YFSETQ. CDR3 length equals 13 residues. Notes on this clone: What it binds is unknown.

The PCR employed 60 Vbeta primers together with 13 Jbeta primers. Generated by immunoSEQ multiplex PCR, the TCRdb table keeps only in-frame clones and is missing some. The sample carries some 180,000 clones, about four fifths recorded once. The sequence was obtained from a woman aged 25 to 39 in good health and CMV-seronegative. The sample taken for sequencing was PBMCs. V is TRBV5-1 and J is TRBJ1-1; a possible D gene is TRBD1 (5 bases). CDR3 nucleotides: TGCGCCAGCAAGGAGGGGCAGGACACTGAAGCTTTCTTT. It encodes CASKEGQDTEAFF.